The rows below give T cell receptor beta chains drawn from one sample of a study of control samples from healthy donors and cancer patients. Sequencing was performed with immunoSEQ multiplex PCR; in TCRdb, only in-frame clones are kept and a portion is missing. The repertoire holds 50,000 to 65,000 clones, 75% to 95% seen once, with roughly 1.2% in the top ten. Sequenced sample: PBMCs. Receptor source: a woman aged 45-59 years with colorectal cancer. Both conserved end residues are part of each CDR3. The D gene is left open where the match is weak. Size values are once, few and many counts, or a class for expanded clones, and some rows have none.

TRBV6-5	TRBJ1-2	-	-	CASCRDPRTAYGYTF	TGTGCCAGCTGTAGGGACCCCCGGACAGCCTATGGCTACACCTTC
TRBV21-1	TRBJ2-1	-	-	CASGRKQTEGAYEQFF	TGTGCCAGCGGCCGAAAGCAAACGGAGGGGGCATATGAGCAGTTCTTC
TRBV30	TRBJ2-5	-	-	CAWSGGAAETQYF	TGTGCCTGGAGTGGGGGGGCAGCGGAGACCCAGTACTTC
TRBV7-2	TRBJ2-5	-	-	CASTLFGGHETQYF	TGTGCCAGCACCCTGTTTGGGGGCCACGAGACCCAGTACTTC
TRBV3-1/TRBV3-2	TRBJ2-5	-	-	CASSQDVARASRSLETQYF	TGTGCCAGCAGCCAAGATGTGGCCAGGGCTAGTCGAAGCTTGGAGACCCAGTACTTC
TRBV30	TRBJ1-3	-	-	CAWSSTVGISGNTIYF	TGTGCCTGGAGCTCAACTGTAGGGATTTCTGGAAACACCATATATTTT
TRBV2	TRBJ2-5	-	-	CASSDVRETQYF	TGTGCCAGCAGTGACGTAAGGGAGACCCAGTACTTC
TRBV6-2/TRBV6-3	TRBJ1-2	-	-	CASSYSGGGPYGYTF	TGTGCCAGCAGTTACTCGGGGGGGGGCCCCTATGGCTACACCTTC
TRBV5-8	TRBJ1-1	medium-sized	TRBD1	CASSSDRVPGTEAFF	TGTGCCAGCAGCTCCGACAGGGTGCCGGGCACTGAAGCTTTCTTT
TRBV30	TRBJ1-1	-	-	CAWRRLTEAFF	TGTGCCTGGAGAAGACTCACTGAAGCTTTCTTT
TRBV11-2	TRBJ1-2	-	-	CASSQIRYGYTF	TGTGCCAGCAGCCAAATACGGTACGGCTACACCTTC
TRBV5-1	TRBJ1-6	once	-	CASSLKEARGAGANSPLHF	TGCGCCAGCAGCCTAAAGGAAGCGAGGGGGGCCGGCGCAAATTCACCCCTCCACTTT
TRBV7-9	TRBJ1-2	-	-	CASSPDSDYGYTF	TGTGCCAGCAGCCCTGACAGCGACTATGGCTACACCTTC
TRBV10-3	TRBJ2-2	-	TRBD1	CASRKSLGQDTGELFF	TGTGCCAGCAGAAAATCTTTAGGACAGGACACCGGGGAGCTGTTTTTT
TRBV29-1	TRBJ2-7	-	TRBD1	CSVVRGDRGMYEQYF	TGCAGCGTCGTTCGTGGGGACAGGGGGATGTACGAGCAGTACTTC
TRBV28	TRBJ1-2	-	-	CASGATGNYGYTF	TGTGCCAGCGGTGCGACGGGTAACTATGGCTACACCTTC
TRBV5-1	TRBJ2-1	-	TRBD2	CASSAGTSGHNEQFF	TGCGCCAGCAGCGCAGGGACTAGCGGACACAATGAGCAGTTCTTC
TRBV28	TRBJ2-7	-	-	CASSLGSSYEQYF	TGTGCCAGCAGTTTAGGGAGCTCCTACGAGCAGTACTTC
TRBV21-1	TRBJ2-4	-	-	CASSSAGLAAKNIQYF	TGTGCCAGCAGCTCGGCGGGACTAGCGGCCAAAAACATTCAGTACTTC
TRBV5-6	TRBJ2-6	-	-	CASSPVGSGGSGANVLTF	TGTGCCAGCAGCCCCGTCGGGTCGGGTGGCTCTGGGGCCAACGTCCTGACTTTC
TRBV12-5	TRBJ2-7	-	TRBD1	CASGLVLDRGSSYEQYF	TGTGCTAGTGGTTTGGTACTAGACAGGGGATCCTCCTACGAGCAGTACTTC
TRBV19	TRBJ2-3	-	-	CASSSTRITDTQYF	TGTGCCAGTAGTTCGACACGAATTACAGATACGCAGTATTTT